Listed below are T cell receptor beta chains from one sample, sequenced in a study of HIV-infected patients and healthy controls. Each CDR3 protein gets one entry after TCRdb re-called the 5' RACE reads with MiXCR. The table includes some 9,800 distinct CDR3 sequences, 7.5% to 9% detected once. Sequencing was performed on blood. The receptors stem from an adult in good health. Each CDR3 is given with its conserved first and last residue. A D gene is named only where the DNA matches it firmly. Clone size is given for some rows only: seen once, a few or many times, or a class if the clone is expanded.

cdr3_nt cdr3_aa v_call clone_size j_call d_call
TGTGCCAGCAGCTTGGTCGGGGGCCCCCACTCTGGGGCCAACGTCCTGACTTTC CASSLVGGPHSGANVLTF TRBV5-5 NA TRBJ2-6 NA
TGCGCCAGCAGCTTGAGTGTGTTGAACACTGAAGCTTTCTTT CASSLSVLNTEAFF TRBV5-1 medium-sized TRBJ1-1 NA
TGTGCCAGCAGCCCGGGGACAGGCAGCTCTGGGGCCAACGTCCTGACTTTC CASSPGTGSSGANVLTF TRBV5-4 many TRBJ2-6 TRBD1
TGTGCCAGCACCGAGGGACAGGGCTATGGCTACACCTTC CASTEGQGYGYTF TRBV12-3/TRBV12-4 medium-sized TRBJ1-2 TRBD1
TGTGCTAGTGGTCTCGCCCATGTTAGCGGGGTGTCAGAGACCCAGTACTTC CASGLAHVSGVSETQYF TRBV12-5 medium-sized TRBJ2-5 TRBD2
TGCGCCAGCAGCGGGACACCCGGAAACACCATATATTTT CASSGTPGNTIYF TRBV10-2 medium-sized TRBJ1-3 NA
TGTGCCAGCAGTAGACCAGAAGGAGTCTATAATTCACCCCTCCACTTT CASSRPEGVYNSPLHF TRBV6-5 NA TRBJ1-6 NA
TGTGCCAGCAGCCACGAACCAACGGCTAGCGGGGTCCCCAACGAGCAGTACTTC CASSHEPTASGVPNEQYF TRBV14 medium-sized TRBJ2-7 TRBD2
TGTGCCAGCAGCCCCAAGCACCAGGGGAATTCGAATGAGCAGTTCTTC CASSPKHQGNSNEQFF TRBV3-1 medium-sized TRBJ2-1 NA
TGTGCCATCAGGGAACATGGCGATCAGCCCCAGCATTTT CAIREHGDQPQHF TRBV10-3 few TRBJ1-5 NA
TGCGCCAGCAGCTTGGAGGGCAGGAGCCGCAATTCACCCCTCCACTTT CASSLEGRSRNSPLHF TRBV5-1 NA TRBJ1-6 NA
TGTGCCAGCAGCCCCGACGGGGGAAACACTGAAGCTTTCTTT CASSPDGGNTEAFF TRBV2 medium-sized TRBJ1-1 NA
TGTGCCAGCAGTGACAGGGATAACACTGAAGCTTTCTTT CASSDRDNTEAFF TRBV6-4 medium-sized TRBJ1-1 NA
TGTGCCACAAGACGGGTCGGGTCTGAAATATACAATGAGCAGTTCTTC CATRRVGSEIYNEQFF TRBV6-6 many TRBJ2-1 NA
TGTGCCACCAGTGATCGAGACGGTGAAGCTTTCTTT CATSDRDGEAFF TRBV24-1 medium-sized TRBJ1-1 NA
TGTGCCAGCAGCTTGAGCGGCCCTAATAATTCACCCCTCCACTTT CASSLSGPNNSPLHF TRBV5-5 few TRBJ1-6 NA
TGTGCCAGTACCGAACGGGCAGGGATGTCACAGCCCCAGCATTTT CASTERAGMSQPQHF TRBV19 medium-sized TRBJ1-5 NA
TGTGCCAGCTCACGGGACAGCGGGAATTCACCCCTCCACTTT CASSRDSGNSPLHF TRBV18 few TRBJ1-6 TRBD1
TGTGCCAGCAGTGAATTCCCGGGCTCGGGAAACACCATATATTTT CASSEFPGSGNTIYF TRBV6-1 few TRBJ1-3 NA
TGCAGTGCTAGAGATTTTCGGTATTTGAATCAGCCCCAGCATTTT CSARDFRYLNQPQHF TRBV20-1 NA TRBJ1-5 NA
TGTGCCAGCAGTTACTCGACCGGCCCCCAGCATTTT CASSYSTGPQHF TRBV6-6 medium-sized TRBJ1-5 NA
TGTGCCAGCTCACGGACAGGGGTAGACCAGCCCCAGCATTTT CASSRTGVDQPQHF TRBV18 NA TRBJ1-5 TRBD1
TGCAGTGCTATAAAAGGGGCTTCATCCTATGGCTACACCTTC CSAIKGASSYGYTF TRBV20-1 medium-sized TRBJ1-2 NA
TGTGCCAGCAGTCAGGGGGCAGGCGTTTCCAATCAGCCCCAGCATTTT CASSQGAGVSNQPQHF TRBV7-6 few TRBJ1-5 TRBD1
TGCGCCAGCAGCTTGGAGATGTTGAGTGAGCAGTTCTTC CASSLEMLSEQFF TRBV5-1 many TRBJ2-1 NA
TGCAGTGCCCACTCTGGAAACACCATATATTTT CSAHSGNTIYF TRBV20-1 many TRBJ1-3 NA
TGTGCCAGCAGCGCCGACAGGGGGATTGGCAAAAACATTCAGTACTTC CASSADRGIGKNIQYF TRBV9 many TRBJ2-4 TRBD1
TGTGCCGTGGGAGGGGGCGGCTACACCTTC CAVGGGGYTF TRBV12-3/TRBV12-4 medium-sized TRBJ1-2 TRBD1
TGCAGCGCTCGGGAGGGGTTTGATGAAGCTTTCTTT CSAREGFDEAFF TRBV29-1 medium-sized TRBJ1-1 NA
TGTGCCAGCAGCCCGACGGGCACGGCTATGAACGAGCAGTACTTC CASSPTGTAMNEQYF TRBV9 few TRBJ2-7 NA
TGTGCCAGCAGCTTGGACAGGTACACTGAAGCTTTCTTT CASSLDRYTEAFF TRBV7-9 many TRBJ1-1 TRBD1
TGTGCCAGTAGTATAACGCCATATAGCAATCAGCCCCAGCATTTT CASSITPYSNQPQHF TRBV19 medium-sized TRBJ1-5 NA
TGCGCCAGCAGTGACCAGGGGCGAGGGACTGAAGCTTTCTTT CASSDQGRGTEAFF TRBV10-2 NA TRBJ1-1 NA
TGCGCCAGCAGCTATAGCGGGGGAGATACGCAGTATTTT CASSYSGGDTQYF TRBV5-1 medium-sized TRBJ2-3 TRBD2
TGCAGTGCTAGGGGGGTGCCAGGTCTTGGGAATCAGCCCCAGCATTTT CSARGVPGLGNQPQHF TRBV20-1 many TRBJ1-5 NA
TGTGCCAGCAGGCAGGGTTCTGGGCGTAATTCACCCCTCCACTTT CASRQGSGRNSPLHF TRBV12-3/TRBV12-4 many TRBJ1-6 NA
TGTGCCAGCAGTGAACAAGGGACAGGGGCGACCCAGTTCTTC CASSEQGTGATQFF TRBV6-1 many TRBJ2-1 TRBD1
TGCGCCAGCAGCTTGGGACTAGCGGGGGGGCCAGCCTACAATGAGCAGTTCTTC CASSLGLAGGPAYNEQFF TRBV5-1 medium-sized TRBJ2-1 TRBD2
TGCAGTGCCGACGCCGGGGGGGCAACAGATACGCAGTATTTT CSADAGGATDTQYF TRBV20-1 many TRBJ2-3 TRBD2
TGTGCCAGCAGTTACCGAGGGGACAGCCCCTACGAGCAGTACTTC CASSYRGDSPYEQYF TRBV6-5 medium-sized TRBJ2-7 TRBD1
TGCAGTGCTGGTGTGGGGACAGGCAATCAGCCCCAGCATTTT CSAGVGTGNQPQHF TRBV20-1 medium-sized TRBJ1-5 TRBD1
TGTGCTAGTGGTTTCTTGGTTACAAAAAATACTGAAGCTTTCTTT CASGFLVTKNTEAFF TRBV12-5 few TRBJ1-1 NA
TGTGCCAGCAGTTTTGGGACAGGGGTGGCTCAGCCCCAGCATTTT CASSFGTGVAQPQHF TRBV12-3/TRBV12-4 medium-sized TRBJ1-5 TRBD1
TGCAGCGCTGGGACAGGGGAGACTGAAGCTTTCTTT CSAGTGETEAFF TRBV29-1 medium-sized TRBJ1-1 TRBD1
TGCGCCAGCAGCGAGCAGGGGGCAACGGAGATATCACCCCTCCACTTT CASSEQGATEISPLHF TRBV5-1 many TRBJ1-6 TRBD1
TGTGCCAGCAGTGAGGTTGGAAACACCATATATTTT CASSEVGNTIYF TRBV11-2 many TRBJ1-3 NA
TGTGCCAGCAGTTTTGGACCGGGAAATCAGCCCCAGCATTTT CASSFGPGNQPQHF TRBV7-2 medium-sized TRBJ1-5 NA
TGTGCCAGCAGTTATGGCGTCTCCCTGAGCGATGGCTACACCTTC CASSYGVSLSDGYTF TRBV6-6 NA TRBJ1-2 NA
TGTGCCAGCAAATCGACAGGAGAGACCCAGTACTTC CASKSTGETQYF TRBV6-5 medium-sized TRBJ2-5 NA
TGTGCCAGCTCACCAGAAGGGACAGTCGCCGTCCCGGGTGAAAAACTGTTTTTT CASSPEGTVAVPGEKLFF TRBV18 few TRBJ1-4 TRBD1
TGTGCCAGCAGTCCGACAGGGCATCAGCCCCAGCATTTT CASSPTGHQPQHF TRBV6-5 many TRBJ1-5 TRBD1
TGTGCCACCAGCACTCGTACAGGGACAGGGGGCCGCAATCAGCCCCAGCATTTT CATSTRTGTGGRNQPQHF TRBV15 many TRBJ1-5 TRBD1